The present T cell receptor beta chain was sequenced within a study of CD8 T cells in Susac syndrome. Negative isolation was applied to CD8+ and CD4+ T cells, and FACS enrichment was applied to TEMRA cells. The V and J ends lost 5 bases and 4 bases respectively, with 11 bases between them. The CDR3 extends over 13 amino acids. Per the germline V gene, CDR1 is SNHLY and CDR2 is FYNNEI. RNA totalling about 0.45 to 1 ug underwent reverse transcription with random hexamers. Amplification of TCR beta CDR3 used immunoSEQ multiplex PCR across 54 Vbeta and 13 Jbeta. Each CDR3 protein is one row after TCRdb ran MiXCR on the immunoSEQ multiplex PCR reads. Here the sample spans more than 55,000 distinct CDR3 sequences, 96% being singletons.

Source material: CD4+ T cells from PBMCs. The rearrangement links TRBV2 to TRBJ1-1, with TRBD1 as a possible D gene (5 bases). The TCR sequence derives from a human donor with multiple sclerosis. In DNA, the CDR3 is TGTGCCAGCAGTCCACAGGCGTTCACTGAAGCTTTCTTT. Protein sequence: CASSPQAFTEAFF.